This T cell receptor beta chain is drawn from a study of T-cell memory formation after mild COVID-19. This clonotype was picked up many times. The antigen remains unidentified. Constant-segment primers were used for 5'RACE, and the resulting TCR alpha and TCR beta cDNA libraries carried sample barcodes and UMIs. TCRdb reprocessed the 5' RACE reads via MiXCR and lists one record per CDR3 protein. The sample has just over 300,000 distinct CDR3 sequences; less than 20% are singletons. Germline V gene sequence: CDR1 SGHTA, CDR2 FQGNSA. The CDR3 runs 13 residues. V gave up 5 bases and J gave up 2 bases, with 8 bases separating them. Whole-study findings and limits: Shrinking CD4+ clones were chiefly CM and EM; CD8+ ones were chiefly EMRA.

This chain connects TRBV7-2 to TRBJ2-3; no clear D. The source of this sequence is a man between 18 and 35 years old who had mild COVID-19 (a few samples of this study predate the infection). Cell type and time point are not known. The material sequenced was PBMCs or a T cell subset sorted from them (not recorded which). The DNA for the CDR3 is TGTGCCAGCAGCCCCTACACCACAGATACGCAGTATTTT. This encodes CASSPYTTDTQYF.